Presented here are 20 T cell receptor beta chains from one specimen sequenced in a study of shared clonotypes between healthy human individuals. The assay was immunoSEQ multiplex PCR, and TCRdb's table has in-frame clones only and misses some. The table shows some 2.1 million clones, with over 85% occurring only once. The specimen was naive CD4+ T cells sorted from blood. Subset of the sample: CD45RA+ positively selected. The receptors stem from a man between 18 and 29 years old in good health.

The V and J genes are TRBV4-3 and TRBJ2-2; the match to TRBD1 covers 11 bases. CDR3 length: 16 residues. The germline V gene has CDR1 LGHNA and CDR2 YSLEER. Unmatched junction bases numbered 6, after V lost 4 bases and J lost 5 bases. The CDR3 DNA reads TGCGCCAGCAGCCTAGCCGGGACAGGGGGAACCGGGGAGCTGTTTTTT. Translating it yields CASSLAGTGGTGELFF.

V is TRBV2 and J is TRBJ2-2; D ambiguous. The CDR3 has 15 amino acids. CDR1 and CDR2 from the germline V gene are SNHLY and FYNNEI. V was pared by 8 bases and J by 0 bases, with 13 bases between. The CDR3 loop is CASGKGPSNTGELFF. The CDR3 nucleotides are TGTGCCAGCGGGAAGGGTCCTTCGAACACCGGGGAGCTGTTTTTT. Full variable domain (rest looked up from reference TRBV2 and TRBJ2-2): EPEVTQTPSHQVTQMGQEVILRCVPISNHLYFYWYRQILGQKVEFLVSFYNNEISEKSEIFDDQFSVERPDGSNFTLKIRSTKLEDSAMYFCASGKGPSNTGELFFGEGSRLTVL.

The gene calls are TRBV29-1 and TRBJ1-2, with TRBD1 as a possible D gene (5 bases). V lost 4 bases to trimming and J lost 4 bases, with 13 bases between them. The length of the CDR3 is 13 residues. Looked up from germline, CDR1 is SQVTM and CDR2 is ANQGSEA. CDR3 amino acids: CSVGKGVGYGYTF. The CDR3 nucleotides read TGCAGCGTTGGGAAAGGGGTCGGCTATGGCTACACCTTC.

The genes are TRBV30 and TRBJ1-2, with D perhaps TRBD1 (6 bases). Looked up from germline, CDR1 is GTSNPN and CDR2 is SVGIG (reference sequence). The V and J ends lost 2 bases and 3 bases respectively, with 16 bases between them. This CDR3 comprises 15 residues. The CDR3 DNA sequence: TGTGCCTGGAGTCCCGGACAGTTACAATACTATGGCTACACCTTC. It specifies CAWSPGQLQYYGYTF.

This chain links TRBV19 with TRBJ1-6; D remains unclear. Trimming pared 1 base from V and 10 bases from J, leaving 8 bases between. Germline V lookup: CDR1 LNHDA, CDR2 SQIVND (reference sequence). The CDR3 extends over 13 amino acids. The CDR3 region is CASSIAPTSPLHF. The CDR3 DNA follows: TGTGCCAGTAGTATAGCACCTACCTCACCCCTCCACTTT.

This clone is a singleton in its sample. The chain combines TRBV5-1 with TRBJ2-7; 8 bases match TRBD1. The V and J ends lost 4 bases and 3 bases, in that order; junction bases with no gene match: 6. CDR3 length: 14 residues. Per germline, CDR1 SGHRS and CDR2 YFSETQ. The CDR3 nucleotides are TGCGCCAGCAGCGGAGGACAGGGAGTCTACGAGCAGTACTTC. It is translated as CASSGGQGVYEQYF.

The chain joins TRBV28 to TRBJ2-5, with D perhaps TRBD1 (5 bases). Trimming took off 9 bases at V and 7 bases at J, with 15 bases between the two ends. Germline CDR1 reads MDHEN; CDR2 reads SYDVKM. This CDR3 spans 12 amino acids. The CDR3 spells CASQQDIGTQYF. The CDR3, as DNA: TGTGCCAGTCAACAGGACATAGGGACCCAGTACTTC. Using reference TRBV28 and TRBJ2-5 for the parts outside the CDR3, the full variable domain is DVKVTQSSRYLVKRTGEKVFLECVQDMDHENMFWYRQDPGLGLRLIYFSYDVKMKEKGDIPEGYSVSREKKERFSLILESASTNQTSMYLCASQQDIGTQYFGPGTRLLVL.

The rearrangement links TRBV6-1 to TRBJ2-3, with D possibly matching TRBD1 (6 bases). This CDR3 has 16 residues. Trimming cost V 4 bases and J 0 bases, with 14 bases left between them. Germline CDR1 and CDR2: MNHNS and SASEGT. The CDR3 loop reads CASSVYRVSSTDTQYF. The CDR3 nucleotides are TGTGCCAGCAGTGTCTACAGGGTCTCTAGCACAGATACGCAGTATTTT.

The V and J genes are TRBV30 and TRBJ2-3, with 8 bases aligning to TRBD2. The CDR3 consists of 16 residues. Germline loops: CDR1 GTSNPN, CDR2 SVGIG (reference sequence). Trimming took 6 bases from V and 0 from J; bases not matched to a gene: 11. This chain's CDR3 is CACPRGGTYSTDTQYF. CDR3 coding DNA: TGTGCCTGCCCCCGCGGGGGGACATATAGCACAGATACGCAGTATTTT.

The gene calls are TRBV7-9 and TRBJ2-7; D gene ambiguous. V was trimmed by 5 bases and J by 5 bases, leaving 13 bases between them. Germline CDR1 SEHNR, CDR2 FQNEAQ (reference sequence). The CDR3 runs to 13 residues. This chain's CDR3 is CASSRSPRDEQYF. CDR3 DNA: TGTGCCAGCAGCCGCAGTCCCAGAGACGAGCAGTACTTC.

The rearrangement joins TRBV30 to TRBJ2-7; 8 bases fit TRBD1. Trimming took 2 bases from V and 7 from J; bases not matched to a gene: 7. The germline gives CDR1 GTSNPN, CDR2 SVGIG (reference sequence). CDR3 length equals 13 residues. CDR3 bases: TGTGCCTGGAGTCAGGGGGCGTTGGTTGAGCAGTACTTC. Its protein is CAWSQGALVEQYF. Based on the CDR3 plus reference TRBV30 and TRBJ2-7, the full variable domain is SQTIHQWPATLVQPVGSPLSLECTVEGTSNPNLYWYRQAAGRGLQLLFYSVGIGQISSEVPQNLSASRPQDRQFILSSKKLLLSDSGFYLCAWSQGALVEQYFGPGTRLTVT.

The rearrangement joins TRBV10-1 to TRBJ2-3; 10 bases are a match to TRBD2. The CDR3 runs to 16 residues. CDR1 and CDR2 (germline): WNHNN, SYGVQD (reference sequence). V lost 7 bases and J lost 6; bases outside the gene matches: 13. This CDR3 reads CASKNTSGKMADTQYF. The CDR3 bases are TGCGCCAGCAAGAACACTAGCGGGAAAATGGCGGATACGCAGTATTTT.

Note on this clone: Additional DNA sequences in this sample encode the identical CDR3. The chain recombines TRBV6-1 with TRBJ1-4, with 7 bases fitting TRBD1. Germline V gene data show CDR1 as MNHNS and CDR2 as SASEGT. The CDR3 totals 13 residues. The V segment lost 4 bases and the J segment 5 bases; nucleotides outside the gene matches: 1. The CDR3 sequence: CASSGTGNEKLFF. The CDR3 nucleotides read TGTGCCAGCAGTGGGACAGGAAATGAAAAACTGTTTTTT.

Comments on this clone: Distinct nucleotide sequences in the sample also encode this CDR3. The J gene is TRBJ2-7, the V gene TRBV2; D not resolved. Germline loops: CDR1 SNHLY, CDR2 FYNNEI. The V gene lost 4 bases and the J gene lost 0 bases, with 4 bases spanning the gap. CDR3 length: 12 residues. For the CDR3, the DNA is TGTGCCAGCAGTGCGGGCTCCTACGAGCAGTACTTC. Translated: CASSAGSYEQYF.

The chain recombines TRBV25-1 with TRBJ1-3; 7 bases agree with TRBD1. Germline V gene lookup returns CDR1 MGHDK and CDR2 SYGVNS. This CDR3 region has 12 residues. Losses at the gene ends were 6 bases for V and 8 bases for J; bases not matched to a gene: 4. CDR3 in amino acids: CASRDTGDTIYF. The CDR3 DNA is TGTGCCAGCAGGGATACAGGGGACACCATATATTTT.

The chain links TRBV6-1 to TRBJ2-4, with 7 bases identical to TRBD1. This CDR3 region has 13 residues. The junction had 1 base not matched to a gene; V was cut back by 7 bases and J by 1 base. Germline V gene data show CDR1 as MNHNS and CDR2 as SASEGT. Here the CDR3 reads CASTQGAKNIQYF. CDR3 bases: TGTGCCAGCACACAGGGGGCCAAAAACATTCAGTACTTC.

Comment on this clone: This CDR3 is also generated by other DNA sequences in the sample. V usage is TRBV7-9 and J usage is TRBJ2-1; 7 bases map to TRBD2. V was clipped by 3 bases and J by 2 bases; unmatched bases: 4. From germline, CDR1 is SEHNR and CDR2 FQNEAQ (reference sequence). CDR3 length: 15 amino acids. CDR3 sequence reads: CASSFLAGTYNEQFF. The CDR3 DNA follows: TGTGCCAGCAGCTTTTTAGCGGGCACCTACAATGAGCAGTTCTTC.

The CDR3 DNA sequence: TGCGCCAGCAGCCAAGAGTTGGGGCCATATGGCTACACCTTC. This codes for CASSQELGPYGYTF. The chain employs TRBV4-1 and TRBJ1-2, with D perhaps matching TRBD1 (5 bases). This CDR3 comprises 14 residues. Germline loops: CDR1 MGHRA, CDR2 YSYEKL. Between the trimmed V and J ends, which lost 0 bases and 5 bases, there was a span of 10 bases.

This clone appeared a single time. CDR3 sequence: CTVSPSLYEQFF. In nucleotides, the CDR3 is TGCACCGTATCCCCATCTTTGTATGAGCAGTTCTTC. V gene TRBV29-1 combines with J gene TRBJ2-1; D call uncertain. Germline V CDR1 and CDR2: SQVTM, ANQGSEA. This CDR3 region has 12 residues.

The chain is built from TRBV5-4 and TRBJ1-1; 10 nucleotides match TRBD1. In germline, CDR1 is SGHNT, CDR2 YYREEE (reference sequence). V was clipped by 4 bases and J by 10 bases; unmatched bases: 10. The CDR3 spans 14 residues. CDR3 loop: CASSVAGGQGLAFF. CDR3 nucleotide sequence: TGTGCCAGCAGCGTGGCCGGGGGACAGGGGCTAGCTTTCTTT.